This T cell receptor (beta chain) is from a study of blood T cell repertoires in COVID-19. Study-level background: T cells, B-cell-depleted T cells, or PBMCs provided the cDNA or gDNA that served as material.

Recruits, aged roughly 18 to 95 years, lived in 24 US areas. Assignment of participants to cohorts was predicated upon participant-reported clinical history. In the authors' workflow: Amplifying reference gene primers gave estimates of nucleated cell counts. Clones were read by immunoSEQ multiplex PCR, and TCRdb kept only the in-frame ones, dropping some. V, J and clone size reflect that table, while D and trimming were determined from the DNA. In the table there are 150,000 or so clones, over 70% of which are singletons. CDR1 SGDLS and CDR2 YYNGEE come from the germline V gene. Trimming shortened V by 0 bases and J by 5 bases, and 15 bases separated the two germline ends. There are 16 residues in the CDR3.

Sequencing was carried out using PBMCs or T cells enriched from blood (not recorded which). The chain uses TRBV9 and TRBJ2-1, with D maybe TRBD2 (6 bases). The TCR sequence derives from a man aged 45-60 years who had recovered from COVID-19. The CDR3 loop is CASSVELSGVDNEQFF. CDR3 nucleotide sequence: TGTGCCAGCAGCGTAGAATTATCGGGAGTCGACAATGAGCAGTTCTTC.